The 5 T cell receptor beta chains presented below share a single source sample, sequenced in a study of blood T cell repertoires in COVID-19. Profiling relied on immunoSEQ multiplex PCR, and the TCRdb table lists in-frame clones only, not all of them. The sample holds 250,000 to 350,000 clones, approximately 87% seen once. Sequences were obtained from peripheral blood. The receptor source for this set is a woman in her forties or fifties who had recovered from COVID-19.

In its sample, this clone was seen once. The chain joins TRBV14 to TRBJ1-2, with D possibly being TRBD1 (6 bases). Germline CDR1 reads SGHDN; CDR2 reads FVKESK. This CDR3 has 15 amino acids. With 3 bases removed from V and 7 bases from J, the gap between germline ends came to 18 bases. CDR3 DNA sequence: TGTGCCAGCAGCCACCGGACGGGGGGCGCTGGTGGCTACACCTTC. The encoded protein is CASSHRTGGAGGYTF. The full variable domain, in which reference TRBV14 and TRBJ1-2 provide the parts outside the CDR3, is EAGVTQFPSHSVIEKGQTVTLRCDPISGHDNLYWYRRVMGKEIKFLLHFVKESKQDESGMPNNRFLAERTGGTYSTLKVQPAELEDSGVYFCASSHRTGGAGGYTFGSGTRLTVV.

The gene calls are TRBV7-2 and TRBJ2-7, with D perhaps matching TRBD1 (5 bases). The CDR3 runs 15 residues. Per germline, CDR1 SGHTA and CDR2 FQGNSA. The ends were cut back, 2 bases at V and 4 bases at J, with 15 bases in the middle. CDR3 nucleotide sequence: TGTGCCAGCAGCTTATATCTGGGGCCTTTGTACGAGCAGTACTTC. This sequence encodes CASSLYLGPLYEQYF.

This CDR3 is CASSLLLAELAGAQRRETQYF. The CDR3 DNA follows: TGTGCCAGCAGTTTGTTGCTGGCCGAGCTAGCGGGAGCTCAACGGAGGGAGACCCAGTACTTC. V usage is TRBV28 and J usage is TRBJ2-5; TRBD2 agrees at 10 bases. The CDR3 length is 21 residues. J lost 5 bases, V lost 3 bases, and 24 bases had no gene match. Germline values: CDR1 MDHEN, CDR2 SYDVKM. Together with reference TRBV28 and TRBJ2-5, the CDR3 gives the full variable domain: DVKVTQSSRYLVKRTGEKVFLECVQDMDHENMFWYRQDPGLGLRLIYFSYDVKMKEKGDIPEGYSVSREKKERFSLILESASTNQTSMYLCASSLLLAELAGAQRRETQYFGPGTRLLVL.

This chain connects TRBV27 to TRBJ2-7; 9 bases agree with TRBD1. After removal of 6 bases from V and 4 bases from J, the junction contained 10 bases not matched to a gene. CDR1 MNHEY and CDR2 SMNVEV come from the germline V gene (reference sequence). The CDR3 totals 15 residues. CDR3 sequence (DNA): TGTGCCAGCAGCCCGCCGGGACAGGGACAATACGAGCAGTACTTC. Translated: CASSPPGQGQYEQYF.

The chain couples TRBV5-1 to TRBJ2-7, with D possibly being TRBD2 (6 bases). The germline V and J ends were trimmed by 3 bases and 4 bases, with 14 bases remaining between them. Germline CDR1 is SGHRS and CDR2 is YFSETQ. CDR3 length equals 14 residues. The CDR3 loop is CASSSLSGPYEQYF. The CDR3 bases are TGCGCCAGCAGCTCCCTTAGCGGTCCATACGAGCAGTACTTC.